This TCR beta chain was recorded in a study of blood T cell repertoires in COVID-19. Study background: Sources were T cells, B-cell-depleted T cells, or PBMCs; the material itself was cDNA or gDNA.

Sequencing was performed with immunoSEQ multiplex PCR; in TCRdb, only in-frame clones are kept and a portion is missing. The sample contains under 100,000 clones, about 85% of which appear only once. The length of the CDR3 is 16 residues. CDR1 and CDR2 (germline): MGHRA, YSYEKL. Deletions cut 0 bases from V and 0 bases from J, with 10 bases between. The sequencing sample was made of peripheral blood. The gene calls are TRBV4-1 and TRBJ2-3; possibly TRBD2 for D (6 bases). This sequence originates from a middle-aged man with acute or convalescent COVID-19. This CDR3 reads CASSQESAGSTDTQYF. CDR3 in DNA: TGCGCCAGCAGCCAAGAATCTGCGGGAAGCACAGATACGCAGTATTTT.